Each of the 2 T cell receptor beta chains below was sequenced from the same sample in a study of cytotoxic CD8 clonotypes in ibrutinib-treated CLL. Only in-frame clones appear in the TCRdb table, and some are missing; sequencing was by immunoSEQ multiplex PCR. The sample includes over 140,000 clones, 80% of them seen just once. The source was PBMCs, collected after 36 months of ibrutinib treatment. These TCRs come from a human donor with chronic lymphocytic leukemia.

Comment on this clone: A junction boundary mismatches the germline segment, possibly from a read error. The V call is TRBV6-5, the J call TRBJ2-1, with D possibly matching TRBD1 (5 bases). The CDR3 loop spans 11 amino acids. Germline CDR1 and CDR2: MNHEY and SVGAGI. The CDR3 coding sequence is TGTGCCAGCAGCCGCGGACATCTCGTTGTCTTC. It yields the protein CASSRGHLVVF.

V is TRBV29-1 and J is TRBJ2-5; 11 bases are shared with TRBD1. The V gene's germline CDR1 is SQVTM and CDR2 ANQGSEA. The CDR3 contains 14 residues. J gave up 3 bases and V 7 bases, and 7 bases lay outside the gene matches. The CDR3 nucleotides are TGCAGCGAGTCTCCGGGACAGGGGGAAGAGACCCAGTACTTC. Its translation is CSESPGQGEETQYF.